The clone carrying this T cell receptor (beta chain) was detected only a few times. Its cognate antigen is unknown. This sample stems from a study of beta chain features in type 1 diabetes. Study outcomes and limitations: The naive, central memory and Treg TCRB repertoires of patients appeared to be more similar to one another than those of healthy donors. Patients with Type 1 diabetes showed moderately but significantly shorter TCRB CDR3s in all four CD4+ subsets. Type 1 diabetes patients had fewer VDJ junction insertions and more deletions.

Reverse transcribing all isolated RNA meant expressed TCRB transcripts were sequenced. The data were produced by immunoSEQ multiplex PCR, yet TCRdb's version contains in-frame clones alone and is incomplete. The repertoire holds hundreds of thousands of clones, with around a sixth as singletons. Sequencing was done on a sample of naive CD4+ T cells from blood. This clonotype originated in a woman under 30 in good health.

The chain's CDR3 is CASSSGPTYEQYF. The CDR3, as DNA: TGTGCCAGCTCGTCCGGGCCTACCTACGAGCAGTACTTC. This chain connects TRBV18 to TRBJ2-7; D uncertain. V was clipped by 6 bases and J by 2 bases, with 11 bases between them. CDR1 is KGHSH, CDR2 LQKENI, per germline. The CDR3 totals 13 residues.